Here is one T cell receptor beta chain with its context. This clonotype has just a few counts. Its antigen remains undetermined. The record has no base qualities; no much larger clone is one base away. Including cysteine and phenylalanine, the CDR3 has 17 amino acids. Of all the DNA, just the CDR3 is kept, 51 bases in frame from base 1. The V and J ends are trimmed by 6 bases and 4 bases, leaving 19 bases between them. The germline V gene specifies MNHNS as CDR1 and SASEGT as CDR2. The record originates from a study of regulatory T cells in long-lasting Graves disease (dated by TCRdb to the early 2020s). With respect to the entire study: Antithyroid drugs had been taken for less than 3 months by newly diagnosed Graves' disease patients. This study used TCR sequencing and RNA sequencing of peripheral blood to compare persistent Graves' disease patients against newly diagnosed Graves' disease patients. The study took place in China and was registered as a clinical trial. A total of about 33 samples underwent TCR sequencing, from some 13 patients with persistent Graves' disease and around 20 patients with newly diagnosed Graves' disease. Findings and caveats that apply to the study as a whole: Sequencing and analysis were limited to the TCR beta chain. The authors acknowledged the small sample size as a limitation that may reduce accuracy. Lower TCR Shannon entropy and fewer highly expanded clones were observed in persistent Graves' disease patients than in newly diagnosed patients, which suggested clonal expansion. The study examined only peripheral blood because the primary lesion, thyroid tissue, could not be accessed. Persistent disease showed preferential use of TRBV28, TRBJ1-2 and TRBJ2-5, whereas newly diagnosed disease favored TRBV20-1 and TRBJ2-1. More public clonotypes were shared among persistent patients (over 2,500) than among newly diagnosed patients (under 1,000).

The method behind the library was multiplex PCR. The sequencing machine was an Illumina HiSeq 4000. To build TCR beta libraries, CDR3 regions were amplified by Arm-PCR using iRepertoire HTBI primers. Gel purification was performed on PCR products prior to sequencing. The paper's data handling went like this. Gene usage analysis of CDR3 amino acid clonotypes used the roughly 60 TRBV and about 13 TRBJ segments found across samples. Filtered high-quality paired reads were merged into contigs using COPE and FqMerger. BLAST was used to align contigs to the IMGT TRBV, TRBD and TRBJ reference genes, and CDR3 was defined following IMGT. Clonotypes above 0.1% frequency were classified as highly expanded clones. Shannon entropy was used to measure repertoire diversity, and the Gini coefficient was used to measure V-J evenness. Public clonotypes were defined as clonotypes shared by more than one individual. TCRdb cleaned the public reads at Q25 with fastp, built clones with MiXCR and kept in-frame beta chains. Rows merge per CDR3 protein into single entries with the most common DNA and genes. Here the V and J calls rest on TCRdb's processing, not on the authors' analysis. The sample profile shows roughly 420,000 distinct CDR3 sequences; roughly 15% of them were found once. In total, the top ten clones hold roughly 20% of the sample.

The label giving this sample's time point can be read as: newly diagnosed GD, antithyroid drugs for less than 3 months. RNA was extracted from PBMCs in TRIzol for both TCR sequencing and RNA sequencing. Graves' disease was diagnosed according to American Thyroid Association guidelines. Patients were recruited from an endocrinology department in Xi'an, China. From each patient, about 8.9 milliliters of peripheral blood was collected into an EDTA anticoagulant tube. Ficoll Paque Plus density gradient separation was used to isolate PBMCs, and no additional T cell sorting was done. An Agilent 2100 Bioanalyzer and agarose gel were used to check RNA quality, while a NanoDrop 2000 measured RNA concentration.

The receptor's source is a female donor with Graves disease. This specimen was peripheral blood mononuclear cells (PBMCs), taken at new diagnosis, from a patient treated with antithyroid drugs. This chain joins TRBV6-1 to TRBJ2-6; possibly the D gene is TRBD1, per 6 matching bases. The DNA sequence reads TGTGCCAGCAGAGACCAACAGGGAAACTCGGGGGCCAACGTCCTGACTTTC. It encodes CASRDQQGNSGANVLTF.